This T cell receptor (beta chain) was profiled in a study of OX40 agonist ivuxolimab in advanced cancers. Points from the study as a whole: Individuals who were partial responders at 0.1-3.0 mg/kg had clonal expansion that ranked among the lowest. Mean expanded clone counts were higher in CD8+ than CD4+ T cells.

With respect to this clone: Its antigen is currently unknown.

This table comes from immunoSEQ multiplex PCR, and its TCRdb copy is limited to in-frame clones, with some not included. The sample carries nearly 20,000 clones, about four fifths recorded once. CDR1 and CDR2 from the germline V gene are SQVTM and ANQGSEA. The CDR3 runs to 14 residues. V was trimmed by 3 bases and J by 4 bases, leaving 15 bases between them. This sample comprised CD4+ or CD8+ T cells sorted from blood, obtained in a trial of the OX40 agonist ivuxolimab. The clonotype comes from an adult with an advanced solid tumor such as melanoma, head and neck, liver or kidney cancer. This chain links TRBV29-1 with TRBJ1-2; possible D gene TRBD1, 5 bases. The CDR3 coding sequence is TGCAGCGTTGATTTGGCAGGGTCGGCCTATGGCTACACCTTC. Its translation: CSVDLAGSAYGYTF.